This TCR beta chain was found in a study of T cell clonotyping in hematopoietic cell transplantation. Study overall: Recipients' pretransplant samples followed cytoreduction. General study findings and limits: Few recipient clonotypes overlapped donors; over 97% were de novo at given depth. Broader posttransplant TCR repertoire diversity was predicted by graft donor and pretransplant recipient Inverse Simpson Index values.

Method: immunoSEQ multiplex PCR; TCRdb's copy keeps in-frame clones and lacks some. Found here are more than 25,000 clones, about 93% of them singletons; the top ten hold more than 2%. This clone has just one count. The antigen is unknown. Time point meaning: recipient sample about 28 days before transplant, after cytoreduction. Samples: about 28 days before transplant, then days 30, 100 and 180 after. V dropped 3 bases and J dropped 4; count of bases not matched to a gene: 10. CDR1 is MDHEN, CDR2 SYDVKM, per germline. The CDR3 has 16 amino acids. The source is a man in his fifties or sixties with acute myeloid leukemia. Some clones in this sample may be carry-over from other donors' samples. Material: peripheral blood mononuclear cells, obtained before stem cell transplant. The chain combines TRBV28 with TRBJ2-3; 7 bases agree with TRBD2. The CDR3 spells CASSFPYGRRADTQYF. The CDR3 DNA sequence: TGTGCCAGCAGTTTTCCCTACGGGAGGAGGGCAGATACGCAGTATTTT.